A single T cell receptor (beta chain) is shown here with its context. The CDR3 has 14 amino acids. The junction had 3 bases not matched to a gene; V was cut back by 0 bases and J by 4 bases. The germline gives CDR1 SQVTM, CDR2 ANQGSEA. The sample originates from a study of T cell repertoires in cytomegalovirus infection. On the study more broadly: Public TCR beta signatures were indicative of both CMV infection and a matching HLA type.

TCRdb passed the reads through MiXCR, listing each CDR3 protein once. The table shows over 85,000 distinct CDR3 sequences, with approximately 16% occurring only once. This TCR derives from a human donor in good health (CMV status not recorded). Some clones in this sample may be carry-over from other donors' samples. The chain carries TRBV29-1 and TRBJ2-1; 7 bases align to TRBD2. Sequencing was performed on PBMCs. This CDR3 reads CSVEERERYNEQFF. The CDR3 nucleotides read TGCAGCGTTGAAGAGCGGGAGCGGTACAATGAGCAGTTCTTC.